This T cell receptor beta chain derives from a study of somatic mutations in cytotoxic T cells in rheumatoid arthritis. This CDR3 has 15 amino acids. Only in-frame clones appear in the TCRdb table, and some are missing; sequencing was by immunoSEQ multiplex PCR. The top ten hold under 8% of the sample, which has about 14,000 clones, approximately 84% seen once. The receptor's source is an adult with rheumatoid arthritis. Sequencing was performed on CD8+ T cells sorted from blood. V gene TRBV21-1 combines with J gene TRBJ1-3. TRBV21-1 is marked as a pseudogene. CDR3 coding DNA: TGTGCCAGCAGCAAAGTTGGCTTAGGTCGAAACACCATATATTTT. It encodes CASSKVGLGRNTIYF.